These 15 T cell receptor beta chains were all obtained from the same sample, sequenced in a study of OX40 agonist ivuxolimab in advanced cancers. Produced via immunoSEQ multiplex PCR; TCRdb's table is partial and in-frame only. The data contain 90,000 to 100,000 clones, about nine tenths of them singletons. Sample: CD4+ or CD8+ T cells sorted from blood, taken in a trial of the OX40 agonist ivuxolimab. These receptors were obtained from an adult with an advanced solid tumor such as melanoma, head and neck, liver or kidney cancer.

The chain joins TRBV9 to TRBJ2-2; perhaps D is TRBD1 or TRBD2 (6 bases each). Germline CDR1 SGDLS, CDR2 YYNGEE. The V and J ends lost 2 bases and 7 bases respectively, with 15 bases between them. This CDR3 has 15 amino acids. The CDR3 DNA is TGTGCCAGCAGCGTCGGGGGCGCACATGTCGGGGAGCTGTTTTTT. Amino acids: CASSVGGAHVGELFF.

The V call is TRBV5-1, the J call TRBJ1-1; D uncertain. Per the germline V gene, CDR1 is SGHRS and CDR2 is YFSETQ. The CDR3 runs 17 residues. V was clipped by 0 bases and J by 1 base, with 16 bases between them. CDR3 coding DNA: TGCGCCAGCAGCTTGGCGTACAGTCAATACGAGAACACTGAAGCTTTCTTT. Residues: CASSLAYSQYENTEAFF.

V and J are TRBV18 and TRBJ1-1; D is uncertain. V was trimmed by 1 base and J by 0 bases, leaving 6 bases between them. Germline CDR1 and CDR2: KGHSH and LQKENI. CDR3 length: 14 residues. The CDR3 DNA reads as TGTGCCAGCTCACCACGTGACTTGAACACTGAAGCTTTCTTT. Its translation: CASSPRDLNTEAFF.

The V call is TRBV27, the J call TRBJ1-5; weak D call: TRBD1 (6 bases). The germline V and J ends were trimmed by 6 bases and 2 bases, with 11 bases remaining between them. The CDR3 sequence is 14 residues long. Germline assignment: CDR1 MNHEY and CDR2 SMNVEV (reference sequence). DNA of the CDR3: TGTGCCAGCAGCCAGGGGAATCGCAATCAGCCCCAGCATTTT. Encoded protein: CASSQGNRNQPQHF.

CDR3 nucleotides: TGTGCCAGTAGTATAGAGAGGTATAACTATGGCTACACCTTC. Translated, it gives CASSIERYNYGYTF. The chain uses TRBV19 and TRBJ1-2; no firm D call. Trimming stripped 0 bases from V and 1 base from J, with 6 bases between. The CDR3 has 14 amino acids. CDR1 LNHDA and CDR2 SQIVND come from the germline V gene (reference sequence).

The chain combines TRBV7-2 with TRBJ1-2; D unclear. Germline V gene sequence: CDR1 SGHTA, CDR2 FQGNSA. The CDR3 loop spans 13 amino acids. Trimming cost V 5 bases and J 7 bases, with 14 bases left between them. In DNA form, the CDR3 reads TGTGCCAGCAGCCCCGGGCCTTTTTTTGGCTACACCTTC. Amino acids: CASSPGPFFGYTF.

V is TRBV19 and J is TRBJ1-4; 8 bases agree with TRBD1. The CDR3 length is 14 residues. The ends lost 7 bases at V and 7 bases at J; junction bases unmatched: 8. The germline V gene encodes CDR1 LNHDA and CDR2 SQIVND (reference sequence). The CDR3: CASKPTGQGEKLFF. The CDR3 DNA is TGTGCCAGTAAACCGACAGGACAGGGTGAAAAACTGTTTTTT.

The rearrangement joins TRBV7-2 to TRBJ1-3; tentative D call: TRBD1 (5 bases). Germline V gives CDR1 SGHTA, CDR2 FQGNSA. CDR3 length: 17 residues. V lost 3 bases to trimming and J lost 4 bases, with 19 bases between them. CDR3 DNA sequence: TGTGCCAGCAGCTTTATCTCGACCGGCAGGGACGGAAACACCATATATTTT. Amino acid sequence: CASSFISTGRDGNTIYF.

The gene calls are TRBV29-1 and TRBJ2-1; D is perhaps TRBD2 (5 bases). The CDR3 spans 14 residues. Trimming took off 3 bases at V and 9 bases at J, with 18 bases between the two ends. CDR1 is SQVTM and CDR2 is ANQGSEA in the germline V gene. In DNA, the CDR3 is TGCAGCGTTGACCTGCCCGGGCTTGGAGGTGAGCAGTTCTTC. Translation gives CSVDLPGLGGEQFF.

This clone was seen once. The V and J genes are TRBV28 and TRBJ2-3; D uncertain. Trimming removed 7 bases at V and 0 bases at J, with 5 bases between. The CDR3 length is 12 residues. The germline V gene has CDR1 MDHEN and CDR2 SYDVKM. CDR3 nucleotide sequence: TGTGCCAGCAAGTCTAGCACAGATACGCAGTATTTT. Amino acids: CASKSSTDTQYF.

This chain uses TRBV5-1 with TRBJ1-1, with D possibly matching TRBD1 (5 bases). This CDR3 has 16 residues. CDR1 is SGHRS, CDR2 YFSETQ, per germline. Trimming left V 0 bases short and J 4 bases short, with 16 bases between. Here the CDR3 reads CASSLEWPGRGTEAFF. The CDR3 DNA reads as TGCGCCAGCAGCTTGGAGTGGCCGGGGCGCGGCACTGAAGCTTTCTTT.

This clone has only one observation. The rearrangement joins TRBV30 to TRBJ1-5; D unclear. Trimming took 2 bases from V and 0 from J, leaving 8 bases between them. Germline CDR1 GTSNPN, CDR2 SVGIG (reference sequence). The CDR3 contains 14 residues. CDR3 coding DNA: TGTGCCTGGAGTACCCTACTTAGCAATCAGCCCCAGCATTTT. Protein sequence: CAWSTLLSNQPQHF.

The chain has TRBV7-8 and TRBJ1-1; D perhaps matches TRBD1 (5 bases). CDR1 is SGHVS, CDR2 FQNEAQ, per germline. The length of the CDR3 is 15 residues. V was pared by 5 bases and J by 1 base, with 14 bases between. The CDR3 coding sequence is TGTGCCAGCAGCCCCACGGACAAACCGAACACTGAAGCTTTCTTT. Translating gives CASSPTDKPNTEAFF. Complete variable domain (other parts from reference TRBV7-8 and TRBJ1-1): GAGVSQSPRYKVAKRGQDVALRCDPISGHVSLFWYQQALGQGPEFLTYFQNEAQLDKSGLPSDRFFAERPEGSVSTLKIQRTQQEDSAVYLCASSPTDKPNTEAFFGQGTRLTVV.

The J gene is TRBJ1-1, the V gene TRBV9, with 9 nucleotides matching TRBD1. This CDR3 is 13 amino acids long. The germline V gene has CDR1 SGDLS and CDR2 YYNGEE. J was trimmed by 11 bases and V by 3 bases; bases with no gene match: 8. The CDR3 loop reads CASSGTGGGVAFF. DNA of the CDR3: TGTGCCAGCAGCGGTACAGGGGGCGGGGTGGCTTTCTTT. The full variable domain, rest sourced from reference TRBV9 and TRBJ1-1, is DSGVTQTPKHLITATGQRVTLRCSPRSGDLSVYWYQQSLDQGLQFLIQYYNGEERAKGNILERFSAQQFPDLHSELNLSSLELGDSALYFCASSGTGGGVAFFGQGTRLTVV.

CDR3 amino acids: CASSKGQTLYGYTF. The CDR3 bases are TGTGCCAGCAGTAAAGGACAGACCCTCTATGGCTACACCTTC. The chain is built from TRBV27 and TRBJ1-2; D might be TRBD1 (6 bases). Germline V gene data show CDR1 as MNHEY and CDR2 as SMNVEV (reference sequence). This CDR3 region has 14 residues. Trimming shortened V by 5 bases and J by 4 bases, and 14 bases separated the two germline ends.